The rows below give T cell receptor beta chains drawn from one sample of a study of blood T cell repertoires in COVID-19. Measured with immunoSEQ multiplex PCR; TCRdb has only the in-frame clones, and not every one. The data contain approximately 200,000 clones, 85% of them seen just once; the ten biggest clones take up 18%. Sequenced material: PBMCs or T cells enriched from blood (not recorded which). These receptors were taken from a man aged 40-49 years who had recovered from COVID-19. Both conserved end residues are part of each CDR3. A D gene is named only where the DNA matches it firmly. Rows give clone size only sometimes, using once, few, many, or a class for an expanded clone.

clone_size d_call j_call v_call cdr3_nt cdr3_aa
- - TRBJ2-1 TRBV19 TGTGCCAGTAGTATCGGCGGGGCCCGAAGGACAAATGAGCAGTTCTTC CASSIGGARRTNEQFF
- TRBD1 TRBJ1-5 TRBV19 TGTGCCAGTAGTATTAGACAGGGAGTTAGCAATCAGCCCCAGCATTTT CASSIRQGVSNQPQHF
- - TRBJ2-2 TRBV12-3/TRBV12-4 TGTGCCAGCAGTTTTCAGGATACCGGGGAGCTGTTTTTT CASSFQDTGELFF
- TRBD1 TRBJ1-2 TRBV5-1 TGCGCCAGCAGCTGGGGGACAGGGCGGGACTATGGCTACACCTTC CASSWGTGRDYGYTF
- TRBD2 TRBJ2-3 TRBV6-1 TGTGCCAGCAGTGAGGAGGGAGGGATCACAGATACGCAGTATTTT CASSEEGGITDTQYF
- TRBD1 TRBJ1-4 TRBV5-1 TGCGCCAGCAGCTTGGCGACAGGGCGAGATGAAAAACTGTTTTTT CASSLATGRDEKLFF
- TRBD2 TRBJ2-3 TRBV7-3 TGTGCCAGCAGCTTGACTAGCGGGAGAACAGATACGCAGTATTTT CASSLTSGRTDTQYF
once TRBD2 TRBJ2-1 TRBV7-8 TGTGCCAGCAGCGAAGAGGCGGGACTACGCAATGAGCAGTTCTTC CASSEEAGLRNEQFF
- TRBD1 TRBJ1-4 TRBV7-9 TGTGCCAGCAGCACTGGACAGGCTAATGAAAAACTGTTTTTT CASSTGQANEKLFF
- TRBD1 TRBJ1-4 TRBV14 TGTGCCAGCAGCCAAGAAAGAGACAGGGTTAATGAAAAACTGTTTTTT CASSQERDRVNEKLFF
- - TRBJ1-2 TRBV30 TGTGCCTGGAGTGTCCAGGGTTATGGCTACACCTTC CAWSVQGYGYTF
- - TRBJ2-7 TRBV21-1 TGTGCCAGCAGCAAAGAAGCGGGAGAAATCTCCTACGAGCAGTACTTC CASSKEAGEISYEQYF
- TRBD2 TRBJ2-3 TRBV7-3 TGTGCCAGCAGCTCCAGTGCGGGAGAGGCAGATACGCAGTATTTT CASSSSAGEADTQYF
- - TRBJ2-1 TRBV7-8 TGTGCCAGCAGCCCCAGCCGGATGTTATTAAGGGGGGGTTCCTACAATGAGCAGTTCTTC CASSPSRMLLRGGSYNEQFF
- - TRBJ1-6 TRBV12-3/TRBV12-4 TGTGCCAGCAGTTTGGCTCGGGGGATAGCCCTCCACTTT CASSLARGIALHF
- TRBD1 TRBJ2-7 TRBV30 TGTGCCTGGATTCCCCGGACAGGGGTTTACGAGCAGTACTTC CAWIPRTGVYEQYF
- - TRBJ2-3 TRBV21-1 TGTGCCAGCAGAAAAATAGGGGAGGCCACAGATACGCAGTATTTT CASRKIGEATDTQYF
- TRBD2 TRBJ2-7 TRBV7-2 TGTGCCAGCAGCTGGGACCTGGGGAGGGCCGGTTACGAGCAGTACTTC CASSWDLGRAGYEQYF
once TRBD2 TRBJ2-2 TRBV7-3 TGTGCCAGCAGCCAACTAGCGCCACGGAACACCGGGGAGCTGTTTTTT CASSQLAPRNTGELFF
- TRBD2 TRBJ2-1 TRBV3-1/TRBV3-2 TGTGCCAGCAGCCAGAGTGGACTAGCGGGACGAGCCTACAATGAGCAGTTCTTC CASSQSGLAGRAYNEQFF
- - TRBJ1-2 TRBV19 TGTGCCAGTAGTATCCCACAGCAGTATGGCTACACCTTC CASSIPQQYGYTF
- - TRBJ2-1 TRBV18 TGTGCCAGTCAACCCCCAGGAACAGCCCAGTACAATGAGCAGTTCTTC CASQPPGTAQYNEQFF
- TRBD1 TRBJ1-2 TRBV7-8 TGTGCCAGCAGCTCGACAGGGAAGTATGGCTACACCTTC CASSSTGKYGYTF
once - TRBJ2-2 TRBV11-3 TGTGCCAGCAGCTTAGAGCAGGGCCCGAACACCGGGGAGCTGTTTTTT CASSLEQGPNTGELFF
once TRBD2 TRBJ2-3 TRBV6-2/TRBV6-3 TGTGCCAGCAGTTCCCAACTAGCGGGAGTGTTAGATACGCAGTATTTT CASSSQLAGVLDTQYF
- TRBD2 TRBJ2-7 TRBV2 TGTGCCAGCAGTGGTTCAGCGGGAGGCGAGCAGTACTTC CASSGSAGGEQYF
- - TRBJ2-7 TRBV5-1 TGCGCCAGCAGCTTGTCCTCGGGGTACGGGAGCGAGCAGTACTTC CASSLSSGYGSEQYF
- TRBD1 TRBJ2-1 TRBV7-9 TGTGCCAGCAGCCCCGGACAGGGAGACTACAATGAGCAGTTCTTC CASSPGQGDYNEQFF
- - TRBJ2-3 TRBV9 TGTGCCAGCAGCGTAACTAGTCTCAACACAGATACGCAGTATTTT CASSVTSLNTDTQYF
- TRBD2 TRBJ2-1 TRBV7-2 TGTGCCAGCAGCTTTACTAGCGGGAGTTACAATGAGCAGTTCTTC CASSFTSGSYNEQFF
- TRBD1 TRBJ2-3 TRBV7-9 TGTGCCAGCAGCCAGACAGGGATAAGAACAGATACGCAGTATTTT CASSQTGIRTDTQYF
- TRBD2 TRBJ2-2 TRBV11-2 TGTGCCAGCAGCCACGGGACTAGCGTGGCGGCCGGGGAGCTGTTTTTT CASSHGTSVAAGELFF
few - TRBJ2-5 TRBV2 TGTGCCAGCAGTGGCCCCCAGGGGATCCAGTACTTC CASSGPQGIQYF
- TRBD1 TRBJ2-5 TRBV13 TGTGCCAGCAGCCCTCAGGGGGCCCACGAGACCCAGTACTTC CASSPQGAHETQYF
- - TRBJ1-5 TRBV6-1 TGTGCCAGCAGTGTCCGACCTTCAGACAGATCCTACAATCAGCCCCAGCATTTT CASSVRPSDRSYNQPQHF
- - TRBJ1-5 TRBV28 TGTGCCAGCAGTTCCGCAGGGTGGCGTCAGCCCCAGCATTTT CASSSAGWRQPQHF
- TRBD1 TRBJ2-7 TRBV5-1 TGCGCCAGCAGCTTGGCCGGGACAGGTATCTACGAGCAGTACTTC CASSLAGTGIYEQYF
- - TRBJ1-4 TRBV2 TGTGCCAGCAAGGGGGTAACAACTAATGAAAAACTGTTTTTT CASKGVTTNEKLFF
- - TRBJ2-1 TRBV19 TGTGCCAGTAGCCCCTCGGGAAGCTCCTACAATGAGCAGTTCTTC CASSPSGSSYNEQFF
- - TRBJ2-2 TRBV7-3 TGTGCCAGCAGCTTAACGGGGCTCGGGGAGCTGTTTTTT CASSLTGLGELFF
- TRBD1 TRBJ1-5 TRBV19 TGTGCCAGTAGGAGCCGGGACAGGAAGAATCAGCCCCAGCATTTT CASRSRDRKNQPQHF
- - TRBJ1-5 TRBV19 TGTGCCAGTAGTATAGATCTACGGGGGTGGACAAATCAGCCCCAGCATTTT CASSIDLRGWTNQPQHF
- TRBD2 TRBJ2-1 TRBV7-9 TGTGCCAGCAGTCAACCGGGACTATCCGAGGGACAGTTCTTC CASSQPGLSEGQFF
- - TRBJ2-7 TRBV20-1 TGCAGTGCTAGTAAGGGAGCCGGGTACGAGCAGTACTTC CSASKGAGYEQYF
- - TRBJ1-5 TRBV5-1 TGCGCCAGCAGCCCGGGAGCCGACCAGCCCCAGCATTTT CASSPGADQPQHF
- TRBD2 TRBJ2-1 TRBV5-4 TGTGCCAGCCGACGCACTAGCGGGAGGTTTTCCTACAATGAGCAGTTCTTC CASRRTSGRFSYNEQFF
- TRBD1 TRBJ1-3 TRBV11-3 TGTGCCAGCAGCTTAGATTGGGGGACAGGCTCTGGAAACACCATATATTTT CASSLDWGTGSGNTIYF
- TRBD1 TRBJ2-2 TRBV6-4 TGTGCCAGCATGAAACAGGGGGTCCCAACACAAACCTTGAACACCGGGGAGCTGTTTTTT CASMKQGVPTQTLNTGELFF